This entry lists 23 T cell receptor beta chains sequenced from one sample in a study of cytotoxic CD8 clonotypes in ibrutinib-treated CLL. Here immunoSEQ multiplex PCR was the method, and the copy in TCRdb shows in-frame clones only, minus some. The profile shows about 300,000 clones, 70% to 80% of them singletons. Sequenced here: PBMCs, sampled at disease progression, from a patient treated with ibrutinib. The receptors here all came from a human donor with chronic lymphocytic leukemia.

This clone was recorded once. The chain joins TRBV5-1 to TRBJ2-3, with unresolved D. This CDR3 is built from 16 residues. Trimming took off 0 bases at V and 0 bases at J, with 11 bases between the two ends. Per the germline V gene, CDR1 is SGHRS and CDR2 is YFSETQ. The chain's CDR3 is CASSLVRASSTDTQYF. Written as DNA, the CDR3 is TGCGCCAGCAGCTTGGTTAGGGCCTCTAGCACAGATACGCAGTATTTT.

The table lists this clone with a few counts. The rearrangement links TRBV28 to TRBJ1-1; D not certain. V lost 7 bases and J lost 0, with 9 bases in between. Germline V lookup: CDR1 MDHEN, CDR2 SYDVKM. The length of the CDR3 is 13 residues. The CDR3: CASIGPMNTEAFF. The DNA for the CDR3 is TGTGCCAGCATAGGGCCCATGAACACTGAAGCTTTCTTT.

The chain joins TRBV28 to TRBJ1-4; D might be TRBD1 (6 bases). The length of the CDR3 is 14 residues. Germline V gene lookup returns CDR1 MDHEN and CDR2 SYDVKM. Trimming left V 3 bases short and J 7 bases short, with 12 bases between. The CDR3 sequence: CASSLGADGEKLFF. CDR3 coding DNA: TGTGCCAGCAGTTTGGGGGCGGACGGTGAAAAACTGTTTTTT.

This chain connects TRBV11-2 to TRBJ2-3; TRBD1 matches 7 bases. Germline loops: CDR1 SGHAT, CDR2 FQNNGV. CDR3 size: 15 residues. Unmatched junction bases numbered 3, after V lost 1 base and J lost 2 bases. The CDR3 bases are TGTGCCAGCAGCTTAGGGGGACAGACCACAGATACGCAGTATTTT. This encodes CASSLGGQTTDTQYF.

The chain couples TRBV7-9 to TRBJ1-3; TRBD1 matches at 9 bases. V lost 5 bases to trimming and J lost 3 bases; unmatched junction nucleotides: 5. The CDR3 totals 15 residues. Germline assignment: CDR1 SEHNR and CDR2 FQNEAQ (reference sequence). This chain's CDR3 is CASSPQGAVGNTIYF. CDR3 nucleotides: TGTGCCAGCAGCCCACAGGGGGCGGTTGGAAACACCATATATTTT.

This clone occurred once. The chain has TRBV11-2 and TRBJ1-2; 8 positions match TRBD1. The germline V gene encodes CDR1 SGHAT and CDR2 FQNNGV. V lost 1 base and J lost 3; bases outside the gene matches: 7. The length of the CDR3 is 16 residues. CDR3 region: CASSLGLDRADYGYTF. The CDR3 coding sequence is TGTGCCAGCAGCTTAGGTCTGGACAGGGCCGACTATGGCTACACCTTC.

The chain links TRBV14 to TRBJ1-2, with 11 bases aligning to TRBD1. The germline V gene encodes CDR1 SGHDN and CDR2 FVKESK. The V gene end was trimmed by 5 bases and the J gene end by 8 bases; junction bases not matched to a gene: 7. The CDR3 is 14 amino acids. The CDR3 is CASSEWTGGLGYTF. The CDR3 region has the DNA TGTGCCAGCAGCGAATGGACAGGGGGCTTGGGCTACACCTTC.

This clone appeared a few times. The V and J genes are TRBV7-3 and TRBJ2-2; TRBD1 might be the D (5 bases). Looked up from germline, CDR1 is SGHTA and CDR2 is FQGTGA. V shed 2 bases and J shed 6 bases, with 13 bases lying between them. CDR3 length: 15 amino acids. CDR3 protein: CASSLDSITAGELFF. For the CDR3, the DNA is TGTGCCAGCAGCTTAGACAGTATCACCGCCGGGGAGCTGTTTTTT.

This sequence joins TRBV28 and TRBJ2-5; maybe TRBD1 (5 bases). Trimming cost V 7 bases and J 2 bases, with 14 bases left between them. The CDR3 contains 14 residues. Germline CDR1 and CDR2: MDHEN and SYDVKM. The CDR3 nucleotides read TGTGCCAGCAATCTGCAACAGGTACAAGAGACCCAGTACTTC. The encoded protein is CASNLQQVQETQYF.

The chain couples TRBV4-1 to TRBJ2-4, with D hard to call. V lost 0 bases and J lost 0, with 15 bases in between. There are 18 residues in the CDR3. Germline lookup yields CDR1 MGHRA and CDR2 YSYEKL. The CDR3 bases are TGCGCCAGCAGCCAAGATCCCCCCCGAGTCCTAGCCAAAAACATTCAGTACTTC. Translated, it gives CASSQDPPRVLAKNIQYF.

The chain employs TRBV5-1 and TRBJ2-7; 10 nucleotides line up with TRBD2. Germline V CDR1 and CDR2: SGHRS, YFSETQ. Trimming cost V 3 bases and J 2 bases; bases outside gene matches: 14. The length of the CDR3 is 18 residues. CDR3: CASSWGKVGLADAYEQYF. CDR3 DNA sequence: TGCGCCAGCAGCTGGGGCAAAGTAGGACTAGCGGATGCCTACGAGCAGTACTTC.

This chain joins TRBV5-1 and TRBJ1-6; the match to TRBD1 covers 8 bases. The germline V gene encodes CDR1 SGHRS and CDR2 YFSETQ. V was pared by 0 bases and J by 0 bases, with 2 bases of the junction left unmatched. The CDR3 extends over 17 amino acids. The CDR3: CASSLVDRASYNSPLHF. CDR3 coding DNA: TGCGCCAGCAGCTTGGTGGACAGGGCCTCCTATAATTCACCCCTCCACTTT. Based on the CDR3 plus reference TRBV5-1 and TRBJ1-6, the full variable domain is KAGVTQTPRYLIKTRGQQVTLSCSPISGHRSVSWYQQTPGQGLQFLFEYFSETQRNKGNFPGRFSGRQFSNSRSEMNVSTLELGDSALYLCASSLVDRASYNSPLHFGNGTRLTVT.

The chain carries TRBV10-3 and TRBJ2-5; 7 positions match TRBD1. V was clipped by 10 bases and J by 3 bases; unmatched bases: 8. Germline V gene data show CDR1 as ENHRY and CDR2 as SYGVKD. The CDR3 sequence is 13 residues long. The CDR3 loop reads CASVRDSKETQYF. The CDR3 DNA reads TGTGCCAGCGTCCGGGACAGTAAAGAGACCCAGTACTTC.

This clone has more than one count but fewer than ten. The CDR3 spells CARGQSYGYTF. The CDR3, as DNA: TGTGCCAGAGGACAGTCTTATGGCTACACCTTC. This chain links TRBV2 with TRBJ1-2; D might be TRBD1 (6 bases). The CDR3 length is 11 residues. From germline, CDR1 is SNHLY and CDR2 FYNNEI. Deletions cut 9 bases from V and 5 bases from J, with 10 bases between.

The genes are TRBV7-8 and TRBJ2-7, with 11 bases matching TRBD1. The CDR3 is 14 amino acids. V was clipped by 2 bases and J by 12 bases; unmatched bases: 9. CDR1 and CDR2 (germline): SGHVS, FQNEAQ. The CDR3 here is CASSLNVGQGGPYF. In DNA, the CDR3 is TGTGCCAGCAGCTTAAATGTGGGACAGGGGGGACCGTACTTC.

The genes are TRBV29-1 and TRBJ1-1; maybe TRBD1 (6 bases). CDR3 length: 13 residues. Germline V gives CDR1 SQVTM, CDR2 ANQGSEA. V gave up 5 bases and J gave up 5 bases, with 15 bases separating them. CDR3 bases: TGCAGCGTTTCAGGAACAGGGCGTACTGAAGCTTTCTTT. It yields the protein CSVSGTGRTEAFF.

DNA for the CDR3: TGTGCCAGCAGTTCGCCTCGGACAGGGACCGACTACACCTTC. Amino acid sequence: CASSSPRTGTDYTF. This chain joins TRBV7-9 and TRBJ1-2, with 8 positions matching TRBD1. CDR3 length: 14 residues. The germline CDR1 and CDR2 sequences are SEHNR and FQNEAQ (reference sequence). With V trimmed by 6 bases and J by 10 bases, 13 bases remained unmatched.

The chain couples TRBV28 to TRBJ2-3; 8 bases match TRBD1. This CDR3 is built from 17 residues. Per germline, CDR1 MDHEN and CDR2 SYDVKM. The V segment lost 3 bases and the J segment 2 bases; nucleotides outside the gene matches: 10. CDR3 loop: CASSFSIRDRLTDTQYF. The CDR3, as DNA: TGTGCCAGCAGTTTCTCTATCCGGGACAGGCTCACAGATACGCAGTATTTT. The entire variable domain, with the rest obtained from reference TRBV28 and TRBJ2-3, is as follows: DVKVTQSSRYLVKRTGEKVFLECVQDMDHENMFWYRQDPGLGLRLIYFSYDVKMKEKGDIPEGYSVSREKKERFSLILESASTNQTSMYLCASSFSIRDRLTDTQYFGPGTRLTVL.

V usage is TRBV12-5 and J usage is TRBJ1-4, with a possible D match to TRBD1 (6 bases). This CDR3 has 14 amino acids. Germline V gives CDR1 LGHNT, CDR2 FRNRAP. Trimming removed 1 base from V and 5 bases from J, with 8 bases in between. As DNA, the CDR3 is TGTGCTAGTGGTTTGGGGACAGTGAATGAAAAACTGTTTTTT. It translates to CASGLGTVNEKLFF.

V and J are TRBV6-5 and TRBJ1-5; 7 bases align to TRBD1. The CDR3 loop spans 15 amino acids. V shed 6 bases, J shed 0 bases, and the junction held 5 bases outside the gene matches. Per the germline V gene, CDR1 is MNHEY and CDR2 is SVGAGI. The CDR3: CASRAQGGSNQPQHF. The CDR3 nucleotides read TGTGCCAGCAGGGCCCAGGGGGGTAGCAATCAGCCCCAGCATTTT.

The V and J genes are TRBV9 and TRBJ2-7; D is tentatively TRBD1 or TRBD2 (5 bases each). Germline-derived CDR1 and CDR2 are SGDLS and YYNGEE. V lost 3 bases and J 0 bases, leaving 13 bases between the germline ends. This CDR3 contains 15 residues. CDR3 in amino acids: CASSAGYGSSYEQYF. The CDR3 nucleotides are TGTGCCAGCAGCGCAGGGTATGGGAGCTCCTACGAGCAGTACTTC.

This chain connects TRBV14 to TRBJ1-2, with TRBD1 identical over 10 bases. The junction had 11 bases not matched to a gene; V was cut back by 4 bases and J by 0 bases. The CDR3 totals 18 residues. Germline CDR1 SGHDN, CDR2 FVKESK. This chain's CDR3 is CASSRQTGGVSSNYGYTF. The CDR3 region has the DNA TGTGCCAGCAGCCGCCAGACAGGGGGCGTCAGCTCTAACTATGGCTACACCTTC.

This clone was seen once. The chain links TRBV10-2 to TRBJ2-7, with 8 bases matching TRBD1. J gave up 2 bases and V 1 base, and 1 base lay outside the gene matches. The CDR3 is made up of 14 amino acids. Germline-derived CDR1 and CDR2 are WSHSY and SAAADI. The CDR3 sequence: CASSELGQAYEQYF. CDR3 coding DNA: TGCGCCAGCAGTGAGTTGGGACAGGCCTACGAGCAGTACTTC.